This T cell receptor beta chain was observed in a study of shared clonotypes between healthy human individuals. The method was immunoSEQ multiplex PCR; TCRdb's version includes in-frame clones alone and lacks a portion of them. The sample holds around 2.5 million clones, 93% seen once. The CDR3 is 11 residues long. Between the trimmed V and J ends, which lost 10 bases and 5 bases, there was a span of 8 bases. The sample taken for sequencing was naive CD4+ T cells from PBMCs. Sample subset: CD45RA+ positively selected. The receptor comes from a man aged 18 to 30 in good health. Some clones in this sample may be carry-over from other donors' samples. The chain has TRBV23-1 and TRBJ2-2; D gene unclear. TRBV23-1 is an ORF, with its function uncertain. CDR3 DNA: TGCGCCACAAGTGGAACCGGGGAGCTGTTTTTT. Amino acids: CATSGTGELFF.